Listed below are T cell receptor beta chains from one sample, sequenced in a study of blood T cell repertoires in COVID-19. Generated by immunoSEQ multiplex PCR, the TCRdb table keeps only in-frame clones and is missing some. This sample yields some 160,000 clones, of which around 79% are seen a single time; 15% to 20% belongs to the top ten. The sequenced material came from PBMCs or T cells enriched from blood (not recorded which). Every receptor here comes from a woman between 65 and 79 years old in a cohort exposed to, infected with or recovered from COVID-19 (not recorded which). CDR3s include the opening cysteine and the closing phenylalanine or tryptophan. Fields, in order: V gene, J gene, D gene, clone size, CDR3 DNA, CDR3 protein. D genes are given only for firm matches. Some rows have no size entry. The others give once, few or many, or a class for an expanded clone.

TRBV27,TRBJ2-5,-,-,TGTGCCAGCAGTTTGGCAGAACGAGAGACCCAGTACTTC,CASSLAERETQYF
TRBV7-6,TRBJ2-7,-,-,TGTGCCAGCAGCTTACTAGGCGGCGAGCAGTACTTC,CASSLLGGEQYF
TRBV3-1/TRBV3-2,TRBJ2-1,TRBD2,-,TGTGCCAGCAGTCTACTAGCGGCCCGGAATGAGCAGTTCTTC,CASSLLAARNEQFF
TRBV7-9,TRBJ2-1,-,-,TGTGCCAGCAGCTTAATGGGGCTACAGCCCCAGTTCTTC,CASSLMGLQPQFF
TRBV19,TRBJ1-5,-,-,TGTGCCAGTACCGGACTCGCCACGGGGAATCAGCCCCAGCATTTT,CASTGLATGNQPQHF
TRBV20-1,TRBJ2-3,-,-,TGCAGTGCTAGTTGGGGACAAAATACGCAGTATTTT,CSASWGQNTQYF
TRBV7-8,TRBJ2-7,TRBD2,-,TGTGCCAGCAGCACCCGGACTAGCGGATCCTACGAGCAGTACTTC,CASSTRTSGSYEQYF
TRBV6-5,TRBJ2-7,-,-,TGTGCCAGCACTCTTGGGCAGGCGTACGAGCAGTACTTC,CASTLGQAYEQYF
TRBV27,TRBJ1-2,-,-,TGTGCCAGCAGTTTACAGGGCAGCGCTAACTATGGCTACACCTTC,CASSLQGSANYGYTF
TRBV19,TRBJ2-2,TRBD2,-,TGTGCCAGTAGTATCCGGCTAGCGGGACGAACCGGGGAGCTGTTTTTT,CASSIRLAGRTGELFF
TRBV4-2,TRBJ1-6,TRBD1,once,TGTGCCAGCAGCCAAGTCGGGACAGGGAGGAATAATTCACCCCTCCACTTT,CASSQVGTGRNNSPLHF
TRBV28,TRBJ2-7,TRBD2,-,TGTGCCAGCAGTTTATGGCATGGCCTAGCGGGAGAATCCGAGCAGTACTTC,CASSLWHGLAGESEQYF
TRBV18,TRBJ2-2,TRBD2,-,TGTGCCAGCTCGGGGACTAGCCACACCGGGGAGCTGTTTTTT,CASSGTSHTGELFF
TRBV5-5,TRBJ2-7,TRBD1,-,TGTGCCAGCAGCTTAGGGGGCCGCTACGAGCAGTACTTC,CASSLGGRYEQYF
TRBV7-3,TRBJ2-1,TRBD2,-,TGTGCCAGCAGCCCGGCGGGGGGCTCGTCCTACAATGAGCAGTTCTTC,CASSPAGGSSYNEQFF
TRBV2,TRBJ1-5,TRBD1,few,TGTGCCAGCAAGGGACAGGTCAATCAGCCCCAGCATTTT,CASKGQVNQPQHF
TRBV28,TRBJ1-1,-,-,TGTGCCAGCAGTTGGGGGGAAGGGGTTGACACTGAAGCTTTCTTT,CASSWGEGVDTEAFF
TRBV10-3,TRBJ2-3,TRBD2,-,TGTGCCATCAGTGATTGGGGCGGGAGCAAAGATACGCAGTATTTT,CAISDWGGSKDTQYF
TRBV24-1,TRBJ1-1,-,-,TGTGCCACGAGTGGGGCGGGGAACACTGAAGCTTTCTTT,CATSGAGNTEAFF
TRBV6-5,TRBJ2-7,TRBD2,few,TGTGCCAGCAGTTACAAGCGGGAACTCTACGAGCAGTACTTC,CASSYKRELYEQYF
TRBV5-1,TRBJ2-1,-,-,TGCGCCAGCAGCTTCAGCTACAATGAGCAGTTCTTC,CASSFSYNEQFF
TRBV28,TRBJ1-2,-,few,TGTGCCAGCTGGGAGGGCCGCAGCTATGGCTACACCTTC,CASWEGRSYGYTF